This record covers a single T cell receptor (beta chain). Its antigen is not identified. Trimming at V came to 3 bases and at J to 0 bases, leaving 5 bases not matched to a gene. Germline-derived CDR1 and CDR2 are SGHNT and YYREEE (reference sequence). This CDR3 contains 15 residues. This sample is part of a study of shared clonotypes between healthy human individuals. Turning to the study itself: The people who gave samples were a couple of women and a few men aged 18 to 49. Three plates were used per donor for CD4 naive, three for CD4 memory, two for CD8 naive and one for CD8 memory. Regarding the study as a whole: A generally larger estimated richness was seen in naive subsets than in memory subsets.

Sorted-subset replicate PCRs used 150 to 200 ng of genomic DNA. This amount corresponded to about 29,000 T cell genomes. Some clones are missing from TCRdb's copy, which holds only in-frame ones; the method was immunoSEQ multiplex PCR. Of hundreds of thousands of clones listed, 90% to 96% are singletons. The clonotype originates from a woman younger than 45 in good health. Sequencing used naive CD4+ T cells sorted from blood. Subset specified: CD45RA+ positively selected. The rearrangement uses TRBV5-4 and TRBJ2-7; 8 nucleotides align to TRBD2. The CDR3 reads CASSWSGSGSYEQYF. Written as DNA, the CDR3 is TGTGCCAGCAGCTGGAGCGGGAGCGGCTCCTACGAGCAGTACTTC.